This TCR beta chain was captured in a study of T cell responses to AZD1222 COVID-19 vaccine. Findings and caveats of the study: With dominance at 160-218 and 743-854, vaccine-associated CD4 TCRs spanned spike. Two doses of AZD1222 preceded a rise in Spike-specific TCR breadth and depth. White British ancestry dominated among donors, who included more females, and clonal diversity was possibly underestimated.

The CDR3 length is 11 residues. TCRdb's table, derived via immunoSEQ multiplex PCR, lists solely in-frame clones and lacks some. The sample consists of 150,000 to 200,000 clones, approximately 86% of them appearing once. A word on this clone: The antigen is unknown.

Sequencing was performed on peripheral blood, taken 28 days after the second AZD1222 dose. The sequence came from an adult who received the AZD1222 COVID-19 vaccine. The rearrangement joins TRBV21-1 to TRBJ2-5. TRBV21-1 is noted as a pseudogene. The CDR3 bases are TGTGCCAGCAGCAGAAAAGAGACCCAGTACTTC. It yields the protein CASSRKETQYF.